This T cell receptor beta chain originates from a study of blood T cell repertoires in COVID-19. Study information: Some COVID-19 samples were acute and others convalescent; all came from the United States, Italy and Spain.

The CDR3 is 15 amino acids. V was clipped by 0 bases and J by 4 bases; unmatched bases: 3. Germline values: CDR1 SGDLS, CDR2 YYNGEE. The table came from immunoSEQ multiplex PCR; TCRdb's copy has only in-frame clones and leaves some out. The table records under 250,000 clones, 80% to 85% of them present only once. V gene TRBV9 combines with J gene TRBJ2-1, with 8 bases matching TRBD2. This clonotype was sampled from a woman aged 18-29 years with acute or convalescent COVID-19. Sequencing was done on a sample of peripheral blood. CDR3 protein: CASSVAASGYNEQFF. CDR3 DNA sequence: TGTGCCAGCAGCGTAGCGGCTAGCGGGTACAATGAGCAGTTCTTC.